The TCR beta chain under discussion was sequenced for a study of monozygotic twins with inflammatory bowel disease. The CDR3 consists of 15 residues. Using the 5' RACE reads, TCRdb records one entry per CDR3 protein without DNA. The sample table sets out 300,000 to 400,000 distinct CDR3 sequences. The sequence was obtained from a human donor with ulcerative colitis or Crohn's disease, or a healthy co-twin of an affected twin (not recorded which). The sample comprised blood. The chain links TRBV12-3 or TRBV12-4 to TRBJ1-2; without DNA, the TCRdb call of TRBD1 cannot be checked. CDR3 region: CASSLTPQSNYGYTF.